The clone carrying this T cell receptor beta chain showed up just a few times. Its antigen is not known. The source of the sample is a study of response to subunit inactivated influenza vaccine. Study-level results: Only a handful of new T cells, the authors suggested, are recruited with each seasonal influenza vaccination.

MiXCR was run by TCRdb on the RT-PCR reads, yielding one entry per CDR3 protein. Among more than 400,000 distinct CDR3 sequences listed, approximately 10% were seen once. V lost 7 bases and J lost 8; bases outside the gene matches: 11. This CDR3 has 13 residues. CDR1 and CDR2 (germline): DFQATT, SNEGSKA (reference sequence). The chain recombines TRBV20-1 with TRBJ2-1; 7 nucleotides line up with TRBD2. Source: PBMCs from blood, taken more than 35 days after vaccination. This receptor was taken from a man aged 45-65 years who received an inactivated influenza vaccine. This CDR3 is CSGHRRESDEQFF. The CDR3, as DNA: TGCAGTGGGCACAGGCGGGAGTCGGATGAGCAGTTCTTC.